Listed below are T cell receptor beta chains from one sample, sequenced in a study of human T cells and chemical hapten exposure. Each CDR3 protein is one row after TCRdb ran MiXCR on the RACE reads. This table has fewer than 400,000 distinct CDR3 sequences, around 7% appearing once. This material consisted of whole blood, taken in connection with sensitization to the hapten diphenylcyclopropenone (DPC). The source is a woman aged 18-35 years with alopecia areata. Some clones in this sample may be carry-over from other donors' samples. CDR3s include the opening cysteine and the closing phenylalanine or tryptophan.

v_call,j_call,cdr3_aa
TRBV7-2,TRBJ1-2,CASSLETVSGYGYTF
TRBV18,TRBJ1-2,CASSSPDLSKGDGYTF
TRBV20-1,TRBJ2-3,CSARILAGVTDTQYF
TRBV11-2,TRBJ2-5,CASSALLANQETQYF
TRBV4-3,TRBJ1-2,CASSQEGTGGRDGYTF
TRBV9,TRBJ1-1,CASSVGSLSINTEAFF
TRBV5-1,TRBJ2-1,CASSPGQGASEQFF
TRBV20-1,TRBJ1-1,CSARVGGRDTEAFF
TRBV12-3/TRBV12-4,TRBJ2-7,CASRRGGESYEQYF
TRBV20-1,TRBJ1-1,CSARRQANTEAFF
TRBV11-2,TRBJ2-1,CASSLDILAGGEQFF
TRBV2,TRBJ1-1,CASSEDRGRTEAFF
TRBV20-1,TRBJ1-5,CSARWGAVGQPQHF
TRBV7-3,TRBJ1-5,CASSTMGGQPQHF
TRBV6-4,TRBJ1-4,CASSDSVGNEKLFF
TRBV28,TRBJ1-6,CASSLDSGAPLHF
TRBV19,TRBJ1-5,CASNGGRDQPQHF
TRBV5-1,TRBJ2-3,CASSFKRGESTDTQYF
TRBV20-1,TRBJ2-3,CSARVADTQYF
TRBV20-1,TRBJ2-3,CSAYDGDFSTDTQYF
TRBV20-1,TRBJ1-1,CSASDSPNTEAFF
TRBV2,TRBJ2-5,CASSETSSGVETQYF